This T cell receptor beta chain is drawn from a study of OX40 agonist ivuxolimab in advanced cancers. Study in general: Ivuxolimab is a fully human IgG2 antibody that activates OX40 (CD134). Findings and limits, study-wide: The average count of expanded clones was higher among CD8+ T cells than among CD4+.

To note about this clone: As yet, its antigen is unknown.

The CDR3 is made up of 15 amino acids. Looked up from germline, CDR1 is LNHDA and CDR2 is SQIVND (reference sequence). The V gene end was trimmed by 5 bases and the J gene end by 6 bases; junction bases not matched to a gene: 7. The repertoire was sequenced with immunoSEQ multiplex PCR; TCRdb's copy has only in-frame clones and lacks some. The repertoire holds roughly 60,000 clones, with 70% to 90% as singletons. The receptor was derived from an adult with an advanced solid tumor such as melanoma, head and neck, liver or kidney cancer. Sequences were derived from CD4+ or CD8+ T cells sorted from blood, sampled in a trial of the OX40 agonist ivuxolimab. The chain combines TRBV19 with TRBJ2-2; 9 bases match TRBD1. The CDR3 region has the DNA TGTGCCAGTAGTCCAAGGACAGGGGTGGCCGGGGAGCTGTTTTTT. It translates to CASSPRTGVAGELFF.